The 3 T cell receptor beta chains reported below all come from one sample, sequenced in a study of regulatory T cells in long-lasting Graves disease. The sample's time point: newly diagnosed GD, antithyroid drugs for less than 3 months. Generation of the TCR library employed RNA extracted from PBMCs. TCR beta libraries were built with iRepertoire HTBI primers and Arm-PCR of CDR3 regions. TCRdb re-called the multiplex PCR reads with MiXCR, one entry per CDR3 protein. The sample has approximately 470,000 distinct CDR3 sequences; 16% are singletons. The same specimen was also included in a second study, on T cells in Graves' hyperthyroidism and ophthalmopathy.

Sequences were derived from peripheral blood mononuclear cells (PBMCs), sampled at new diagnosis, from a patient treated with antithyroid drugs. These receptors were collected from a man aged 40-49 years with Graves disease.

This clonotype was counted between two and nine times. V gene TRBV28 combines with J gene TRBJ2-4; 9 bases align to TRBD1. Germline V gene lookup returns CDR1 MDHEN and CDR2 SYDVKM. The CDR3 spans 16 residues. V gave up 2 bases and J gave up 3 bases; unmatched junction bases: 5. This CDR3 is CASSLNTGGIKNIQYF. Here the CDR3 DNA reads TGTGCCAGCAGTTTAAATACAGGGGGCATCAAAAACATTCAGTACTTC.

This clonotype was found a few times. The chain recombines TRBV6-1 with TRBJ2-7, with D possibly being TRBD1 (6 bases). The CDR3 length is 12 residues. The V gene lost 6 bases and the J gene lost 3 bases, with 9 bases spanning the gap. Looked up from germline, CDR1 is MNHNS and CDR2 is SASEGT. The chain's CDR3 is CASRRTVYEQYF. DNA of the CDR3: TGTGCCAGCAGAAGGACAGTCTACGAGCAGTACTTC.

This clonotype was seen at least ten times. The chain carries TRBV3-1 and TRBJ2-2; TRBD2 agrees at 8 bases. The ends lost 1 base at V and 7 bases at J; junction bases unmatched: 5. Germline loops: CDR1 LGHDT, CDR2 YNNKEL (reference sequence). This CDR3 is 15 amino acids long. CDR3 protein: CASSQVSGSYGELFF. The CDR3 bases are TGTGCCAGCAGCCAAGTGAGCGGGAGTTACGGGGAGCTGTTTTTT.